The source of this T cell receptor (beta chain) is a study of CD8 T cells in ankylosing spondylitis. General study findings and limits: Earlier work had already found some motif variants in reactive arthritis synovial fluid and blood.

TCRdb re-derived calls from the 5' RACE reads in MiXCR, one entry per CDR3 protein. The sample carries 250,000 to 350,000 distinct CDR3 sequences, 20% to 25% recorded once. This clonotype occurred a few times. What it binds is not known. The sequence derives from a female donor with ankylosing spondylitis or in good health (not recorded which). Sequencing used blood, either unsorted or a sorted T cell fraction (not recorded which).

The CDR3 region has the DNA TGCAGCGTTAAACCGGGACAGCACACTGAAGCTTTCTTT. Protein: CSVKPGQHTEAFF. The gene calls are TRBV29-1 and TRBJ1-1, with 7 bases aligning to TRBD1. Germline loops: CDR1 SQVTM, CDR2 ANQGSEA. The CDR3 sequence is 13 residues long. Trimming at V came to 5 bases and at J to 3 bases, leaving 6 bases not matched to a gene. The full variable domain, rest sourced from reference TRBV29-1 and TRBJ1-1, is SAVISQKPSRDICQRGTSLTIQCQVDSQVTMMFWYRQQPGQSLTLIATANQGSEATYESGFVIDKFPISRPNLTFSTLTVSNMSPEDSSIYLCSVKPGQHTEAFFGQGTRLTVV.